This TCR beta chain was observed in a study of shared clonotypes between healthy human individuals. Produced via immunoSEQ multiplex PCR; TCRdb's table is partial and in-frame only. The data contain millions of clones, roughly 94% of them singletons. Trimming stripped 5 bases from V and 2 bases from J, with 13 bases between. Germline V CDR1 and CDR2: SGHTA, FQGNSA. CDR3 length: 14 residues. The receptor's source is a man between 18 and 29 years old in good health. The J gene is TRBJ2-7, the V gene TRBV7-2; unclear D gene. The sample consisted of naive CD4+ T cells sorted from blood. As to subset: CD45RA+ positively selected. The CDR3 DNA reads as TGTGCCAGCAGCCCAGTCCTGGGGACCTACGAGCAGTACTTC. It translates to CASSPVLGTYEQYF.